The 20 T cell receptor beta chains below come from one sample, sequenced in a study of OX40 agonist ivuxolimab in advanced cancers. The assay was immunoSEQ multiplex PCR, and TCRdb's table has in-frame clones only and misses some. This table has tens of thousands of clones, 91% appearing once. Sequenced material: CD4+ or CD8+ T cells sorted from blood, taken in a trial of the OX40 agonist ivuxolimab. These receptors all stem from an adult with an advanced solid tumor such as melanoma, head and neck, liver or kidney cancer.

The chain uses TRBV5-4 and TRBJ1-5, with 8 bases that match TRBD1. J was trimmed by 0 bases and V by 4 bases; bases with no gene match: 3. The CDR3 consists of 15 residues. Germline values: CDR1 SGHNT, CDR2 YYREEE (reference sequence). The CDR3 DNA follows: TGTGCCAGCAGCCCAGACAGGGGTAGCAATCAGCCCCAGCATTTT. Translating it yields CASSPDRGSNQPQHF.

The rearrangement joins TRBV19 to TRBJ1-4, with D perhaps TRBD1 (6 bases). This CDR3 contains 15 residues. Trimming pared 5 bases from V and 7 bases from J, leaving 17 bases between. Germline V gives CDR1 LNHDA, CDR2 SQIVND (reference sequence). The CDR3 region is CASSGMGGAGEKLFF. The CDR3 nucleotides read TGTGCCAGTAGTGGAATGGGGGGCGCGGGTGAAAAACTGTTTTTT.

The chain links TRBV19 to TRBJ2-1; 7 bases agree with TRBD2. The CDR3 is 13 amino acids. Germline V gene data show CDR1 as LNHDA and CDR2 as SQIVND (reference sequence). The V segment lost 7 bases and the J segment 10 bases; nucleotides outside the gene matches: 10. The CDR3 sequence is CASTQGMGGEQFF. CDR3 in DNA: TGTGCCAGTACGCAAGGGATGGGGGGGGAGCAGTTCTTC.

This chain joins TRBV19 and TRBJ1-5, with a tentative D call TRBD1 (6 bases). The CDR3 runs 17 residues. The germline CDR1 and CDR2 sequences are LNHDA and SQIVND (reference sequence). The germline V and J ends were trimmed by 10 bases and 2 bases, with 24 bases remaining between them. The CDR3 DNA follows: TGTGCCACGCAAAAGGGATATCTCAGGGGCGGCAATCAGCCCCAGCATTTT. This gives the protein CATQKGYLRGGNQPQHF.

The V call is TRBV5-1, the J call TRBJ2-5, with TRBD2 matching 7 bases. With 0 bases clipped from V and 5 bases from J, the junction kept 10 bases outside the gene matches. This CDR3 region has 16 residues. Germline-derived CDR1 and CDR2 are SGHRS and YFSETQ. CDR3 DNA: TGCGCCAGCAGCTTGGACGGTAGCGGGCTGAGGGAGACCCAGTACTTC. Its translation is CASSLDGSGLRETQYF.

The rearrangement uses TRBV27 and TRBJ1-2; tentative D call: TRBD1 (6 bases). The V gene lost 2 bases and the J gene lost 6 bases, with 16 bases spanning the gap. Looked up from germline, CDR1 is MNHEY and CDR2 is SMNVEV (reference sequence). This CDR3 has 15 residues. The CDR3 here is CASSLRGRGYDGYTF. DNA for the CDR3: TGTGCCAGCAGTTTAAGGGGCAGGGGTTACGATGGCTACACCTTC.

This chain uses TRBV7-9 with TRBJ2-1, with D uncertain. Germline V gene data show CDR1 as SEHNR and CDR2 as FQNEAQ (reference sequence). Trimming left V 6 bases short and J 5 bases short, with 5 bases between. The CDR3 runs 11 residues. The CDR3 DNA is TGTGCCAGCAGTTTAAACAATGAGCAGTTCTTC. Its protein is CASSLNNEQFF.

This chain connects TRBV5-4 to TRBJ2-1; perhaps TRBD2 as D (6 bases). Germline V gene sequence: CDR1 SGHNT, CDR2 YYREEE (reference sequence). Trimming left V 6 bases short and J 0 bases short, with 25 bases between. This CDR3 has 19 amino acids. The CDR3 here is CASTGGDSAPPSSYNEQFF. CDR3 bases: TGTGCCAGCACGGGCGGGGATAGCGCCCCCCCTAGCTCCTACAATGAGCAGTTCTTC.

About this clone itself: Other DNA sequences in the same sample also yield this CDR3. V usage is TRBV18 and J usage is TRBJ1-1; D gene unclear. The germline CDR1 and CDR2 sequences are KGHSH and LQKENI. This CDR3 contains 13 residues. Between the trimmed V and J ends, which lost 2 bases and 2 bases, there was a span of 6 bases. For the CDR3, the DNA is TGTGCCAGCTCACCAGGTCCCAACACTGAAGCTTTCTTT. Translated, it gives CASSPGPNTEAFF.

The rearrangement joins TRBV11-2 to TRBJ2-7; the match to TRBD1 covers 9 bases. This CDR3 region has 15 residues. CDR1 and CDR2 (germline): SGHAT, FQNNGV. With 4 bases clipped from V and 2 bases from J, the junction kept 6 bases outside the gene matches. CDR3 region: CASSSGTGRTYEQYF. Here the CDR3 DNA reads TGTGCCAGCAGCTCTGGGACAGGGAGGACCTACGAGCAGTACTTC. Using reference TRBV11-2 and TRBJ2-7 for the parts outside the CDR3, the full variable domain is EAGVAQSPRYKIIEKRQSVAFWCNPISGHATLYWYQQILGQGPKLLIQFQNNGVVDDSQLPKDRFSAERLKGVDSTLKIQPAKLEDSAVYLCASSSGTGRTYEQYFGPGTRLTVT.

The chain combines TRBV27 with TRBJ1-5; 10 bases align to TRBD1. CDR1 MNHEY and CDR2 SMNVEV come from the germline V gene (reference sequence). The CDR3 length is 14 residues. V lost 6 bases to trimming and J lost 2 bases; unmatched junction nucleotides: 1. This CDR3 is CASRDRGGNQPQHF. CDR3 coding DNA: TGTGCCAGCAGGGACAGGGGGGGCAATCAGCCCCAGCATTTT.

This clone has a handful of counts. This sequence joins TRBV5-1 and TRBJ2-1, with TRBD2 matching over 8 bases. There are 13 residues in the CDR3. J gave up 9 bases and V 4 bases, and 6 bases lay outside the gene matches. Germline V gene lookup returns CDR1 SGHRS and CDR2 YFSETQ. The CDR3 region has the DNA TGCGCCAGCAGCACGACTAGCGAGGGTGAGCAGTTCTTC. As protein: CASSTTSEGEQFF.

The chain recombines TRBV7-8 with TRBJ1-4; D may be TRBD1 (6 bases). Germline V gene data show CDR1 as SGHVS and CDR2 as FQNEAQ. The CDR3 totals 12 residues. Trimming took off 5 bases at V and 16 bases at J, with 17 bases between the two ends. The CDR3 sequence: CASSTEDSHQFF. The CDR3, as DNA: TGTGCCAGCAGCACTGAGGACAGTCACCAGTTTTTT.

This rearrangement joins TRBV7-2 to TRBJ2-1; TRBD2 matches 9 bases. Germline-derived CDR1 and CDR2 are SGHTA and FQGNSA. The CDR3 loop spans 15 amino acids. J gave up 4 bases and V 5 bases, and 6 bases lay outside the gene matches. CDR3: CASSREGLAYNEQFF. CDR3 DNA sequence: TGTGCCAGCAGCCGGGAGGGACTAGCTTACAATGAGCAGTTCTTC.

The CDR3 here is CASSNGIGPLKPNSGANVLTF. Written as DNA, the CDR3 is TGTGCCAGTAGTAACGGGATAGGTCCACTCAAACCCAACTCTGGGGCCAACGTCCTGACTTTC. This chain uses TRBV19 with TRBJ2-6; perhaps TRBD2 as D (5 bases). There are 21 residues in the CDR3. V lost 4 bases and J lost 0, with 25 bases in between. CDR1 is LNHDA, CDR2 SQIVND, per germline (reference sequence).

This clone appeared once. The rearrangement uses TRBV6-6 and TRBJ2-7; 9 positions match TRBD1. Trimming took 6 bases from V and 2 from J; bases not matched to a gene: 5. The CDR3 runs to 14 residues. From germline, CDR1 is MNHNY and CDR2 SVGAGI (reference sequence). The CDR3: CASRTGTGTYEQYF. CDR3 nucleotide sequence: TGTGCCAGCAGAACCGGGACAGGGACCTACGAGCAGTACTTC.

The chain links TRBV6-1 to TRBJ2-4, with 7 bases aligning to TRBD2. V shed 6 bases, J shed 5 bases, and the junction held 10 bases outside the gene matches. CDR1 and CDR2 from the germline V gene are MNHNS and SASEGT. CDR3 length equals 15 residues. CDR3 sequence: CASRATGRLQNIQYF. Here the CDR3 DNA reads TGTGCCAGCAGGGCAACCGGGAGGCTGCAAAACATTCAGTACTTC.

The chain combines TRBV11-2 with TRBJ1-1, with 7 bases that match TRBD1. V shed 5 bases and J 2 bases; nucleotides not matched to a gene: 5. Per germline, CDR1 SGHAT and CDR2 FQNNGV. This CDR3 is 14 amino acids long. The CDR3 here is CASSRSGGNTEAFF. In nucleotides, the CDR3 is TGTGCCAGCAGCCGTTCAGGGGGAAACACTGAAGCTTTCTTT. The full variable domain, its missing parts supplied by reference TRBV11-2 and TRBJ1-1, is EAGVAQSPRYKIIEKRQSVAFWCNPISGHATLYWYQQILGQGPKLLIQFQNNGVVDDSQLPKDRFSAERLKGVDSTLKIQPAKLEDSAVYLCASSRSGGNTEAFFGQGTRLTVV.

This chain joins TRBV9 and TRBJ2-1; 10 bases fit TRBD2. The ends lost 0 bases at V and 1 base at J; junction bases unmatched: 7. The V gene's germline CDR1 is SGDLS and CDR2 YYNGEE. This CDR3 is 18 amino acids long. CDR3 DNA: TGTGCCAGCAGCGTAGTTCCTAGCGGGGGAGGATCCTACAATGAGCAGTTCTTC. Translation gives CASSVVPSGGGSYNEQFF.

The J gene is TRBJ1-1, the V gene TRBV18, with 9 bases that match TRBD1. The CDR3 consists of 16 residues. Germline trimming cut 4 bases from V and 0 bases from J; bases unmatched to any gene: 6. The germline gives CDR1 KGHSH, CDR2 LQKENI. The DNA of the CDR3 is TGTGCCAGCTCACGGACAGGGGAGGGGTTGAACACTGAAGCTTTCTTT. This codes for CASSRTGEGLNTEAFF.